This TCR beta chain was found in a study of control samples from healthy donors and cancer patients. The germline V gene has CDR1 MNHNS and CDR2 SASEGT. With 2 bases removed from V and 5 bases from J, the gap between germline ends came to 15 bases. The CDR3 has 15 residues. Some clones are missing from TCRdb's copy, which holds only in-frame ones; the method was immunoSEQ multiplex PCR. The sample includes 150,000 or so clones, around 94% seen only once; the top ten take 14%. The chain has TRBV6-1 and TRBJ1-1; D unclear. Sequencing was carried out using PBMCs. The receptor comes from a man in his sixties with colorectal cancer. The CDR3 is CASSETDPPGTEAFF. The CDR3 bases are TGTGCCAGCAGTGAAACGGATCCGCCGGGGACTGAAGCTTTCTTT.